The 25 T cell receptor beta chains listed next were all sequenced from one sample in a study of T cells in women clearing cervical HPV infection (dated by TCRdb to between 2018 and 2020). Libraries were built with the immunoSEQ multiplex PCR assay. TCRdb retrieved this table from immuneACCESS and kept in-frame rearrangements only. Not all clones are present; in checked studies, unresolved V genes account for under half, and no reason is known for the remainder. The table for this sample lists tens of thousands of clones. In total, the top ten clones hold about 0.94% of the sample. Sequenced: blood buffy coat. All receptors derive from a woman between 18 and 70 years old with a cervical HPV16 infection that either progressed to CIN3+ or cleared (not recorded which).

Of note for this clone: The observed sequence ends 3 residues before the CDR3 terminus, with the missing tail filled in from the germline J gene. V and J are TRBV19 and TRBJ1-2; 8 nucleotides align to TRBD1. The germline gives CDR1 LNHDA, CDR2 SQIVND (reference sequence). This CDR3 has 15 residues. The CDR3 is CASSSQGAGFDDYTF. CDR3 bases read: TGTGCCAGTAGTTCTCAGGGGGCTGGTTTTGACGAC. The whole variable domain, filled in from reference TRBV19 and TRBJ1-2, reads DGGITQSPKYLFRKEGQNVTLSCEQNLNHDAMYWYRQDPGQGLRLIYYSQIVNDFQKGDIAEGYSVSREKKESFPLTVTSAQKNPTAFYLCASSSQGAGFDDYTFGSGTRLTVV.

A note on this clone: The CDR3 goes on 3 residues after the read ends, and that part is filled in from the germline J gene. This sequence joins TRBV5-1 and TRBJ1-1; D is possibly TRBD1 (5 bases). V was shortened by 5 bases and J by 2 bases, with 10 bases between the two germline ends. CDR3 length equals 13 residues. Germline assignment: CDR1 SGHRS and CDR2 YFSETQ. The CDR3 sequence: CASSDRVNTEAFF. Incomplete CDR3 DNA: TGCGCCAGCAGTGACAGAGTTAACACTGAA.

Comments on this clone: The CDR3 goes on 3 residues after the read ends, and that part is filled in from the germline J gene. The chain recombines TRBV5-1 with TRBJ2-1; 9 bases fit TRBD1. V lost 1 base to trimming and J lost 5 bases; unmatched junction nucleotides: 7. Germline CDR1 and CDR2: SGHRS and YFSETQ. The CDR3 has 16 amino acids. The CDR3 DNA, read in part, is TGCGCCAGCAGCTTGCAATCGGGGGACAGGGACAATGAG. Translating gives CASSLQSGDRDNE. The entire CDR3 is CASSLQSGDRDNEQFF. The full variable domain, with the rest looked up from reference TRBV5-1 and TRBJ2-1, is KAGVTQTPRYLIKTRGQQVTLSCSPISGHRSVSWYQQTPGQGLQFLFEYFSETQRNKGNFPGRFSGRQFSNSRSEMNVSTLELGDSALYLCASSLQSGDRDNEQFFGPGTRLTVL.

In regard to this clone: The read falls 3 residues short of the CDR3 end, and the missing part is taken from the germline J gene. The chain employs TRBV3-1 (or the pseudogene TRBV3-2) and TRBJ1-2; D ambiguous. Germline CDR1 and CDR2: LGHDT and YNNKEL (reference sequence). This CDR3 has 17 amino acids. With 7 bases removed from V and 4 bases from J, the gap between germline ends came to 25 bases. The CDR3 is CASTPGSRLDARYGYTF. The part of the CDR3 DNA that was read is TGTGCCAGCACCCCAGGATCCAGGTTAGATGCCCGCTATGGC.

A remark on this clone: Read sequence stops 3 residues before the CDR3 end, and the germline J gene provides the missing end. The chain has TRBV19 and TRBJ1-1, with TRBD1 matching over 10 bases. Germline trimming cut 3 bases from V and 0 bases from J; bases unmatched to any gene: 1. Per germline, CDR1 LNHDA and CDR2 SQIVND (reference sequence). This CDR3 comprises 15 residues. CDR3 DNA, as far as it was read: TGTGCCAGTAGTATGGGACAGGGGATGAACACTGAA. Amino acid sequence: CASSMGQGMNTE. The complete CDR3 sequence is CASSMGQGMNTEAFF.

Comments on this clone: Read data end 3 residues before the CDR3 end; the end is taken from the germline J gene. This chain uses TRBV5-4 with TRBJ1-4; TRBD1 matches at 8 bases. The length of the CDR3 is 14 residues. J was trimmed by 8 bases and V by 5 bases; bases with no gene match: 8. Per germline, CDR1 SGHNT and CDR2 YYREEE (reference sequence). CDR3 protein: CASRPDRTGEKLFF. The DNA read from the CDR3 is TGTGCCAGCAGACCGGACAGGACAGGGGAAAAA. Drawing the rest from reference TRBV5-4 and TRBJ1-4, the complete variable domain is ETGVTQSPTHLIKTRGQQVTLRCSSQSGHNTVSWYQQALGQGPQFIFQYYREEENGRGNFPPRFSGLQFPNYSSELNVNALELDDSALYLCASRPDRTGEKLFFGSGTQLSVL.

For this clone: The sequenced fragment ends 3 residues before the CDR3 boundary, so the rest is inferred from the germline J gene. The J gene is TRBJ2-1, the V gene TRBV5-4, with TRBD2 identical over 8 bases. The CDR3 runs 14 residues. Germline trimming cut 3 bases from V and 8 bases from J; bases unmatched to any gene: 7. Germline CDR1 SGHNT, CDR2 YYREEE (reference sequence). The CDR3 is CASSSSGGEDEQFF. CDR3 DNA (partial): TGTGCCAGCAGCTCGAGCGGGGGAGAGGATGAG.

About this clone: The sequenced fragment ends 3 residues before the CDR3 boundary, so the rest is inferred from the germline J gene. The gene calls are TRBV2 and TRBJ2-1; a weak D match, TRBD1 (6 bases). The V gene's germline CDR1 is SNHLY and CDR2 FYNNEI. V lost 6 bases, J lost 2 bases, and 14 bases lay in between. The CDR3 runs to 15 residues. CDR3 DNA, as far as it was read: TGTGCCAGCAGGAAAAACAGGGAAACCTACAATGAG. Translating gives CASRKNRETYNE. The whole CDR3 sequence reads CASRKNRETYNEQFF.

The CDR3 sequence: CASSLLPGQNYGYTF. CDR3 bases read: TGCGCCAGCAGCTTACTCCCGGGACAGAACTATGGC. The chain links TRBV5-1 to TRBJ1-2; 7 bases fit TRBD1. Sequencing ends 3 residues short of the CDR3 end; the germline J gene provides the rest. J lost 2 bases, V lost 2 bases, and 6 bases had no gene match. CDR1 and CDR2 (germline): SGHRS, YFSETQ. This CDR3 is built from 15 residues.

With regard to this clone: The CDR3 end lies 3 residues beyond the end of the read and is filled in from the germline J gene. The chain carries TRBV11-2 and TRBJ1-4; D is ambiguous. The CDR3 is 13 amino acids. V gave up 5 bases and J gave up 8 bases, with 12 bases separating them. Germline assignment: CDR1 SGHAT and CDR2 FQNNGV. CDR3 in amino acids: CASSPKAVEKLFF. The sequenced CDR3 bases are TGTGCCAGCAGCCCGAAGGCGGTCGAAAAA.

As to this clone: With the read ending 3 residues before the CDR3 end, the germline J gene is used to fill in that end. This chain uses TRBV20-1 with TRBJ2-7; D is possibly TRBD2 (6 bases). Trimming stripped 2 bases from V and 3 bases from J, with 11 bases between. The CDR3 covers 13 residues. Looked up from germline, CDR1 is DFQATT and CDR2 is SNEGSKA (reference sequence). The CDR3: CSARSFSGYEQYF. The sequenced CDR3 bases are TGCAGTGCTAGAAGCTTTAGCGGCTACGAG.

Comment on this clone: Coverage ceases 3 residues before the CDR3 finishes, and the germline J gene fills in the end. The J gene is TRBJ1-2, the V gene TRBV18; a possible D gene is TRBD1 (5 bases). The CDR3 runs 16 residues. Germline V gene sequence: CDR1 KGHSH, CDR2 LQKENI. The CDR3 is CASSPNNGGITDTYTF. Incomplete CDR3 DNA: TGTGCCAGCTCACCAAATAACGGGGGGATCACAGATACC.

Details on this clone: The read finishes 3 residues shy of the CDR3 end, and the germline J gene is used to complete it. This chain links TRBV7-2 with TRBJ2-2; 8 nucleotides match TRBD1. In germline, CDR1 is SGHTA, CDR2 FQGNSA. CDR3 length: 15 residues. CDR3: CASSFADRANSPLFF. The sequenced part of the CDR3 DNA is TGTGCCAGCAGCTTCGCGGACAGGGCTAATTCACCG.

Concerning this clone: From the germline J gene comes the end of the CDR3, since the read stops 3 residues before it. This chain connects TRBV20-1 to TRBJ2-3; D unresolved. CDR3 length: 11 amino acids. Trimming pared 3 bases from V and 6 bases from J, leaving 7 bases between. Germline lookup yields CDR1 DFQATT and CDR2 SNEGSKA (reference sequence). The CDR3 loop reads CSARSLDTQYF. CDR3 DNA, as far as it was read: TGCAGTGCTAGGAGCCTGGATACG.

On this clone: The read terminates 3 residues ahead of where the CDR3 ends, so the germline J gene completes it. The genes are TRBV4-2 and TRBJ2-3; TRBD2 aligns across 14 bases. The CDR3 length is 16 residues. Germline trimming cut 3 bases from V and 3 bases from J; bases unmatched to any gene: 2. The germline V gene encodes CDR1 LGHNA and CDR2 YNFKEQ. The sequenced CDR3 bases are TGTGCCAGCAGCCAGACTAGCGGGGGGGCGACAGATACG. It is translated as CASSQTSGGATDT. The CDR3, in full, reads CASSQTSGGATDTQYF.

In regard to this clone: Read data end 3 residues before the CDR3 end; the end is taken from the germline J gene. V and J are TRBV12-3 or TRBV12-4 and TRBJ2-2; D may correspond to TRBD1 or TRBD2 (5 bases each). There are 14 residues in the CDR3. The sequenced CDR3 bases are TGTGCCAGCAGTTCAGGGCAGGGAGATTCACCG. This encodes CASSSGQGDSP. The whole CDR3 sequence reads CASSSGQGDSPLFF.

Concerning this clone: The CDR3 end falls 3 residues outside the read, so it is completed with the germline J gene. J is TRBJ1-1 and V is TRBV19; D might be TRBD1 (5 bases). Germline CDR1 LNHDA, CDR2 SQIVND (reference sequence). The CDR3 length is 15 residues. Trimming removed 7 bases at V and 2 bases at J, with 17 bases between. The CDR3 loop is CASIGADLFNTEAFF. CDR3 DNA, as far as it was read: TGTGCCAGTATTGGGGCAGACCTATTCAACACTGAA. Looking up the rest from reference TRBV19 and TRBJ1-1 gives the full variable domain: DGGITQSPKYLFRKEGQNVTLSCEQNLNHDAMYWYRQDPGQGLRLIYYSQIVNDFQKGDIAEGYSVSREKKESFPLTVTSAQKNPTAFYLCASIGADLFNTEAFFGQGTRLTVV.

As concerns this clone: From the germline J gene comes the end of the CDR3, since the read stops 3 residues before it. This sequence joins TRBV20-1 and TRBJ2-7, with 7 bases that match TRBD1. This CDR3 has 14 amino acids. V shed 1 base and J 2 bases; nucleotides not matched to a gene: 5. In germline, CDR1 is DFQATT, CDR2 SNEGSKA (reference sequence). The CDR3 loop reads CSARGDRGPYEQYF. The part of the CDR3 DNA that was read is TGCAGTGCTAGAGGCGATAGGGGGCCCTACGAG.

On this clone itself: The CDR3 end lies 3 residues beyond the end of the read and is filled in from the germline J gene. The chain uses TRBV29-1 and TRBJ2-5; TRBD2 matches 7 bases. CDR1 and CDR2 (germline): SQVTM, ANQGSEA. V gave up 6 bases and J gave up 7 bases; unmatched junction bases: 20. The CDR3 has 16 amino acids. The CDR3 here is CSVTSNDAPETGTQYF. The CDR3 DNA, read in part, is TGCAGCGTGACTAGCAACGACGCGCCAGAGACGGGGACC.

Comments on this clone: Sequencing ends 3 residues short of the CDR3 end; the germline J gene provides the rest. The chain recombines TRBV9 with TRBJ2-1; 8 positions match TRBD2. Germline V gene data show CDR1 as SGDLS and CDR2 as YYNGEE. The length of the CDR3 is 14 residues. Trimming at V came to 4 bases and at J to 9 bases, leaving 9 bases not matched to a gene. The chain's CDR3 is CASSSGLAEREQFF. The covered CDR3 bases are TGTGCCAGCAGCTCAGGACTAGCTGAGCGTGAG.

As regards this clone: The CDR3 goes on 3 residues after the read ends, and that part is filled in from the germline J gene. The V gene is TRBV29-1, the J gene TRBJ2-2, with 9 bases identical to TRBD2. Germline V gene lookup returns CDR1 SQVTM and CDR2 ANQGSEA. The CDR3 loop spans 15 amino acids. V dropped 6 bases and J dropped 4; count of bases not matched to a gene: 9. Incomplete CDR3 DNA: TGCAGCGTGGGACTAGCCGATGCGCCCACCGGGGAG. This encodes CSVGLADAPTGE. From start to end, the CDR3 is CSVGLADAPTGELFF.

Remarks on this clone: The read terminates 3 residues ahead of where the CDR3 ends, so the germline J gene completes it. The chain uses TRBV18 and TRBJ1-2; tentatively, D is TRBD1 (5 bases). V lost 10 bases and J 3 bases, leaving 18 bases between the germline ends. CDR1 is KGHSH, CDR2 LQKENI, per germline. The CDR3 is 14 residues long. The DNA read from the CDR3 is TGTGCCACCAGCGCGACGGGAGGGGACTATGGC. Protein product: CATSATGGDYG. The complete CDR3 protein is CATSATGGDYGYTF.

To note about this clone: From the germline J gene comes the end of the CDR3, since the read stops 3 residues before it. This sequence joins TRBV7-8 and TRBJ2-7; D might be TRBD2 (5 bases). Germline V gene sequence: CDR1 SGHVS, CDR2 FQNEAQ. V lost 1 base to trimming and J lost 5 bases, with 15 bases between them. This CDR3 contains 15 residues. The CDR3 sequence: CASSLGLPGWDEQYF. Incomplete CDR3 DNA: TGTGCCAGCAGCTTAGGGCTCCCGGGGTGGGACGAG.

Of note for this clone: The read ends 3 residues early relative to the CDR3; the germline J gene fills the gap. Other nucleotide sequences in the sample specify the same CDR3. J is TRBJ1-2 and V is TRBV18; D unclear. The CDR3 runs 13 residues. Per the germline V gene, CDR1 is KGHSH and CDR2 is LQKENI. The sequenced part of the CDR3 DNA is TGTGCCAGCTCACCCCCCACCTCCTACGAC. Residues: CASSPPTSYD. The full-length CDR3 reads as CASSPPTSYDYTF.

About this clone itself: Coverage ceases 3 residues before the CDR3 finishes, and the germline J gene fills in the end. The chain joins TRBV28 to TRBJ1-4; a possible D gene is TRBD1 (6 bases). CDR3 length equals 17 residues. Germline V CDR1 and CDR2: MDHEN, SYDVKM. The V end was cut by 6 bases, the J end by 5 bases, with 22 bases between. The CDR3 sequence: CASSPNPGQRGNEKLFF. The CDR3 DNA, read in part, is TGTGCCAGCAGCCCGAATCCCGGACAGAGAGGGAATGAAAAA.